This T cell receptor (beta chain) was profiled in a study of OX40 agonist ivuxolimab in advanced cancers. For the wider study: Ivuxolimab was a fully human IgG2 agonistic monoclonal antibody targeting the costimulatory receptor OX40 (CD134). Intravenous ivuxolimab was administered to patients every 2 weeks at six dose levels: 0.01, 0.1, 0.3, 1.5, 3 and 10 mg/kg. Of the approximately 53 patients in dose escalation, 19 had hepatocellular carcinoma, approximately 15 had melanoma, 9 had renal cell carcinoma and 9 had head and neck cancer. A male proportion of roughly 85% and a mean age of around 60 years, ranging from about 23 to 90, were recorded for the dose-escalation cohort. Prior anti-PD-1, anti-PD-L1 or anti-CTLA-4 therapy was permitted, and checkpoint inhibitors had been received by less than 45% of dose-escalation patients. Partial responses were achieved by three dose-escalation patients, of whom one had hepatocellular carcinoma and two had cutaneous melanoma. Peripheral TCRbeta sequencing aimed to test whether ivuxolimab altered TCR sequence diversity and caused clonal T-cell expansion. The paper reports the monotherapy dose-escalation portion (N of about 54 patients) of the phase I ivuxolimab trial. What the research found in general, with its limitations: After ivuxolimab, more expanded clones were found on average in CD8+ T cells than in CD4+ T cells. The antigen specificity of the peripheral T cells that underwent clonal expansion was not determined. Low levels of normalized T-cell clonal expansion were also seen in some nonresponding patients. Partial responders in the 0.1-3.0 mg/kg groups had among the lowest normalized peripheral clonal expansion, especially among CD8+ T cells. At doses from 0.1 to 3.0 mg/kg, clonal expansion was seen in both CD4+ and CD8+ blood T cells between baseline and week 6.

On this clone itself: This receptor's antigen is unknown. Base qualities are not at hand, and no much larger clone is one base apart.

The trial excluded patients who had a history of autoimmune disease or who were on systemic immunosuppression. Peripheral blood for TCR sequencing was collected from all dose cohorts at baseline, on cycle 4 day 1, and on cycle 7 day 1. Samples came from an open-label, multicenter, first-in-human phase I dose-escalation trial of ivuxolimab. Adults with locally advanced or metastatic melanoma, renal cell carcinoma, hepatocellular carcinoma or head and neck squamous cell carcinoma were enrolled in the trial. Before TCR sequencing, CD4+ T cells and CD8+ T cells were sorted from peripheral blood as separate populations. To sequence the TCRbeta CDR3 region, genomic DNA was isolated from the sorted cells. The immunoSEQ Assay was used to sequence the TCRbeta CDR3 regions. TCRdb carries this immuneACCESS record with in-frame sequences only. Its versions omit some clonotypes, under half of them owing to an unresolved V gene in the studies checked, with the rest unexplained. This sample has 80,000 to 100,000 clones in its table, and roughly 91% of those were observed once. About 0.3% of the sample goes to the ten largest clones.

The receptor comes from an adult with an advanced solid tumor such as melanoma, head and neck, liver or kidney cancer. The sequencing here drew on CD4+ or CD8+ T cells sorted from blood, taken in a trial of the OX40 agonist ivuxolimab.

The DNA reads TGCGCCAGCAGTGTCTCGGACGTAGGAATGGGTTCACCCCTCCACTTT. This translates into CASSVSDVGMGSPLHF. In this chain, TRBV10-2 is recombined with TRBJ1-6, with the D gene uncertain. The CDR3 has 16 amino acids, counting the end cysteine and phenylalanine. The only DNA kept is the CDR3, 48 bases in frame from the first base. The junction carries 19 bases between V and J, which are trimmed by 4 bases and 9 bases respectively. CDR1 and CDR2 were assigned from the germline V gene as WSHSY and SAAADI.